This T cell receptor beta chain is from a study of T cell repertoires in cytomegalovirus infection. Overall study: Both CMV infection and a matching HLA type were indicated by public TCR beta signatures.

TCRdb reprocessed the reads with MiXCR, giving one entry per CDR3 protein. The table shows about 310,000 distinct CDR3 sequences, with roughly a sixth occurring only once. Germline V gene sequence: CDR1 SQVTM, CDR2 ANQGSEA. V was pared by 6 bases and J by 6 bases, with 18 bases between. The CDR3 is made up of 13 amino acids. The receptor was derived from a human donor in good health (CMV status not recorded). Some clones in this sample may be carry-over from other donors' samples. This chain links TRBV29-1 with TRBJ2-7; D may be TRBD2 (5 bases). The sequenced sample consisted of PBMCs. The chain's CDR3 is CSVKDPSFLEQYF. The CDR3 DNA sequence: TGCAGCGTAAAGGACCCTAGCTTTCTCGAGCAGTACTTC.